The text below deals with one TCR beta chain. Its antigen remains unidentified. Amplification used 60 Vbeta primers and 13 Jbeta primers. Assay used: immunoSEQ multiplex PCR; TCRdb lists only in-frame clones, some missing. The table shows approximately 140,000 clones, with roughly four fifths occurring only once. The data were obtained in a study of cytomegalovirus exposure and HLA in healthy donors. Study outcomes and limitations: Accounts indicate the classifier identified cytomegalovirus status with strong specificity and sensitivity. Presence/absence analyses treated sequencing depth as roughly uniform across donors. Looking again later, the authors saw that most CMV-associated TCR beta chains seemed HLA-restricted.

V lost 8 bases and J 6 bases, leaving 17 bases between the germline ends. Germline V gene sequence: CDR1 MDHEN, CDR2 SYDVKM. This CDR3 contains 14 residues. Sequenced material: PBMCs. The V gene is TRBV28, the J gene TRBJ1-5; D is ambiguous. This TCR came from a woman aged 40 to 50 in good health and CMV-seronegative. Here the CDR3 reads CASGTEALLQPQHF. In DNA, the CDR3 is TGTGCCAGCGGTACAGAAGCCCTACTTCAGCCCCAGCATTTT.